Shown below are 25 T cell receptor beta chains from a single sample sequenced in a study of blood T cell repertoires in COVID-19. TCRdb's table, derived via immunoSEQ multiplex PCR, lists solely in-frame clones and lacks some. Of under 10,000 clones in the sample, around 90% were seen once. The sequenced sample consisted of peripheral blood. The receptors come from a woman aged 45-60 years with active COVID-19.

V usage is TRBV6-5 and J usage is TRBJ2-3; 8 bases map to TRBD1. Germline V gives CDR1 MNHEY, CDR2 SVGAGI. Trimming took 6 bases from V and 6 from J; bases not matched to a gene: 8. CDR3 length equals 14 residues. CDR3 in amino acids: CASRKGQGGDTQYF. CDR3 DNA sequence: TGTGCCAGCAGGAAAGGACAGGGTGGGGATACGCAGTATTTT.

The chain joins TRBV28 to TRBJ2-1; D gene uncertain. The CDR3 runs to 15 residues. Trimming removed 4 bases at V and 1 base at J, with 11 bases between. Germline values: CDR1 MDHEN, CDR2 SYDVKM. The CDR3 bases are TGTGCCAGCAGTTCCCCCTCCGGTTCCTACAATGAGCAGTTCTTC. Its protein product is CASSSPSGSYNEQFF. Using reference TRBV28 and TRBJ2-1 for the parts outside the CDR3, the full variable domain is DVKVTQSSRYLVKRTGEKVFLECVQDMDHENMFWYRQDPGLGLRLIYFSYDVKMKEKGDIPEGYSVSREKKERFSLILESASTNQTSMYLCASSSPSGSYNEQFFGPGTRLTVL.

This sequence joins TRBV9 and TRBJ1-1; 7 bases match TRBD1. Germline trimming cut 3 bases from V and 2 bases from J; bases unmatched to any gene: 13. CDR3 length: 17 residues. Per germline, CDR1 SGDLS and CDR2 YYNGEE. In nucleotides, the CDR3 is TGTGCCAGCAGCGGGCATCCCGGGACAGAAGCAAACACTGAAGCTTTCTTT. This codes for CASSGHPGTEANTEAFF.

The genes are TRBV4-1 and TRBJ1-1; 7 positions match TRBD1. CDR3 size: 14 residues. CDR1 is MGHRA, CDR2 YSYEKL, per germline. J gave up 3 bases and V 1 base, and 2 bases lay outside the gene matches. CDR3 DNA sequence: TGCGCCAGCAGCCAAGGAGGGACAGACACTGAAGCTTTCTTT. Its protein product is CASSQGGTDTEAFF.

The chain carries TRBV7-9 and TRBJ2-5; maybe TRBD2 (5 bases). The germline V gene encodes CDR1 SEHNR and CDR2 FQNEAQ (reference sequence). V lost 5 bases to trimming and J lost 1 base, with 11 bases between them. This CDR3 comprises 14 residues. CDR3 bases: TGTGCCAGCAGCCGGAGCGGCATCCAAGAGACCCAGTACTTC. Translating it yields CASSRSGIQETQYF.

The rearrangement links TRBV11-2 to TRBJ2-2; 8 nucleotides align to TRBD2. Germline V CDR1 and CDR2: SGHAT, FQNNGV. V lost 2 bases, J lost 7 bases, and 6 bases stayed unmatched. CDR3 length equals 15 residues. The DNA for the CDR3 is TGTGCCAGCAGCTTAAGGCGGGAGGAGGGCGGGGAGCTGTTTTTT. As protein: CASSLRREEGGELFF.

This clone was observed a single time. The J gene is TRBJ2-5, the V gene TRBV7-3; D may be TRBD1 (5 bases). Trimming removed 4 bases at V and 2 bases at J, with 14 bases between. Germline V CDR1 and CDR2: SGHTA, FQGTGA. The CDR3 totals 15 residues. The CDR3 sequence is CASSSPDRGQETQYF. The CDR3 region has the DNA TGTGCCAGCAGCTCCCCCGACAGAGGTCAAGAGACCCAGTACTTC. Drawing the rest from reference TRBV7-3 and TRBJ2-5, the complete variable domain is GAGVSQTPSNKVTEKGKYVELRCDPISGHTALYWYRQSLGQGPEFLIYFQGTGAADDSGLPNDRFFAVRPEGSVSTLKIQRTERGDSAVYLCASSSPDRGQETQYFGPGTRLLVL.

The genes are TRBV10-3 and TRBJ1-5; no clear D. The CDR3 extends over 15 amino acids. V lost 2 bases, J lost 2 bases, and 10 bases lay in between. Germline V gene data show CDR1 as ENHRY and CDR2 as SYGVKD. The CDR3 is CAISEEGTGNQPQHF. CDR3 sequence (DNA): TGTGCCATCAGTGAGGAGGGAACAGGCAATCAGCCCCAGCATTTT.

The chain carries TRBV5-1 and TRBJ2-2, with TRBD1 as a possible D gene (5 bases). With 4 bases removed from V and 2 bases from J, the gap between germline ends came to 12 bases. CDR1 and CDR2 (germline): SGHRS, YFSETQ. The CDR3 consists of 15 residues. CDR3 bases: TGCGCCAGCAGCCTATTCCAGGGAAACACCGGGGAGCTGTTTTTT. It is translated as CASSLFQGNTGELFF.

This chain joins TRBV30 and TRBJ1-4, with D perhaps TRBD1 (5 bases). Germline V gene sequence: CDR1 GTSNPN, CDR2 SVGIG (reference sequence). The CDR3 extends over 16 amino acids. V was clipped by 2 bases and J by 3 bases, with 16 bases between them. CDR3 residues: CAWSLTVDLANEKLFF. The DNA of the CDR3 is TGTGCCTGGAGTTTGACAGTAGATTTGGCTAATGAAAAACTGTTTTTT.

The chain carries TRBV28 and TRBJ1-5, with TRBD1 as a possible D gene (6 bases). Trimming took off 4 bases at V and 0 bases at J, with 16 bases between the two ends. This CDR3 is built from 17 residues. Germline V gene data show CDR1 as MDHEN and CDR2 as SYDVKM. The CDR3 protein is CASSSITGLGSNQPQHF. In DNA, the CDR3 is TGTGCCAGCAGTTCCATAACAGGGCTAGGTAGCAATCAGCCCCAGCATTTT.

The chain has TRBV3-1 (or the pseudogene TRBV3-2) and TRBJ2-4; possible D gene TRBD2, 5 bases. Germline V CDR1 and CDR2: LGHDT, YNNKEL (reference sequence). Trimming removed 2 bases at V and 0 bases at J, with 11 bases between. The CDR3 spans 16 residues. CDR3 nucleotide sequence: TGTGCCAGCAGCCAAATTGCGGGCGTAGCCAAAAACATTCAGTACTTC. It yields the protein CASSQIAGVAKNIQYF.

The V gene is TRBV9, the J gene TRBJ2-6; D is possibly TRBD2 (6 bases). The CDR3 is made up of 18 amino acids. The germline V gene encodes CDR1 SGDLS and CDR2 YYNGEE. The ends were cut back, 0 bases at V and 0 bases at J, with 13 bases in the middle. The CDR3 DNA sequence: TGTGCCAGCAGCGTAGTTCCGGGAGCCACCTCTGGGGCCAACGTCCTGACTTTC. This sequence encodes CASSVVPGATSGANVLTF.

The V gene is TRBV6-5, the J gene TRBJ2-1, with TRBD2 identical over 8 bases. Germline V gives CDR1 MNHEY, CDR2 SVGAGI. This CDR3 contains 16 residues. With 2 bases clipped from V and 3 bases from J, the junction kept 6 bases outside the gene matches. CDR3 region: CASSYGTSGHYNEQFF. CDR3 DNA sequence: TGTGCCAGCAGTTACGGAACTAGCGGCCACTACAATGAGCAGTTCTTC.

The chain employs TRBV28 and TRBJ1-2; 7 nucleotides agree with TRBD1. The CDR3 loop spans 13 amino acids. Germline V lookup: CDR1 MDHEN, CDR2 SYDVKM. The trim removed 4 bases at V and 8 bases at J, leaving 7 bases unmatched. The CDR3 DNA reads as TGTGCCAGCAGTTACCGACAGGGCCTGGGCTACACCTTC. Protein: CASSYRQGLGYTF.

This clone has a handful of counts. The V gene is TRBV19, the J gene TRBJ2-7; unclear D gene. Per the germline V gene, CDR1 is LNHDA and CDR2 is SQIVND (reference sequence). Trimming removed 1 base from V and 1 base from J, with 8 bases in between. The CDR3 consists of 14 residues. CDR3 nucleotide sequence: TGTGCCAGTAGTATAGGCGATCTATCCTACGAGCAGTACTTC. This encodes CASSIGDLSYEQYF. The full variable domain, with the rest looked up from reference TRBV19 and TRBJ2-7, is DGGITQSPKYLFRKEGQNVTLSCEQNLNHDAMYWYRQDPGQGLRLIYYSQIVNDFQKGDIAEGYSVSREKKESFPLTVTSAQKNPTAFYLCASSIGDLSYEQYFGPGTRLTVT.

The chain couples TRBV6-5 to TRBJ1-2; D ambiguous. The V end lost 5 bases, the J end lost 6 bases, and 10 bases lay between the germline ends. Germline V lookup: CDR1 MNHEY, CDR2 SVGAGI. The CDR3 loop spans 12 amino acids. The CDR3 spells CASSPYGDGYTF. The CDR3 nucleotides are TGTGCCAGCAGTCCCTACGGGGATGGCTACACCTTC.

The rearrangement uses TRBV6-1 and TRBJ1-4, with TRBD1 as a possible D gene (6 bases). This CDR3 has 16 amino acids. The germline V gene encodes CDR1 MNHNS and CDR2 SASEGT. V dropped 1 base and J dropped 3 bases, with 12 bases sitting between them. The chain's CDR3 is CASSEVRGAPNEKLFF. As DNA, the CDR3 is TGTGCCAGCAGTGAAGTACGGGGGGCTCCTAATGAAAAACTGTTTTTT.

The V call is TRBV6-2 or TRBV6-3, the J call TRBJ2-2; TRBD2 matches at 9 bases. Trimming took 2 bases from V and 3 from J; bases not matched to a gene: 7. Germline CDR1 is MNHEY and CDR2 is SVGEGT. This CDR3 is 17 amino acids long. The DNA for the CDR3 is TGTGCCAGCAGTTACGAGGCGGGAGGGCCCGACACCGGGGAGCTGTTTTTT. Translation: CASSYEAGGPDTGELFF.

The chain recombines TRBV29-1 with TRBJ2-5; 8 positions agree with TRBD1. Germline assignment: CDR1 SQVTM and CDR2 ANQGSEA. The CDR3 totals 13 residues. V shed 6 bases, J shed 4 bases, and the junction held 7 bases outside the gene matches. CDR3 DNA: TGCAGCGTCGGAACAGGGGGAGGAGAGACCCAGTACTTC. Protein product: CSVGTGGGETQYF.

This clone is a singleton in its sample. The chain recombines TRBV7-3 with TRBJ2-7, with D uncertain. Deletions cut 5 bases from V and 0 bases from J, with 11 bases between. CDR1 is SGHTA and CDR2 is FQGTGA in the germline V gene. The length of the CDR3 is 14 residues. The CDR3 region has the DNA TGTGCCAGCAGCCCCCAGACAAACTCCTACGAGCAGTACTTC. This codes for CASSPQTNSYEQYF.

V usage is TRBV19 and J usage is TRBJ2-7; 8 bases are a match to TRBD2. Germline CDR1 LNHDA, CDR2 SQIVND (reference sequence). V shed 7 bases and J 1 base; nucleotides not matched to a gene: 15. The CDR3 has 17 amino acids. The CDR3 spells CASTAQPGRGTSYEQYF. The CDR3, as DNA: TGTGCCAGTACCGCTCAACCCGGGAGGGGGACTTCCTACGAGCAGTACTTC.

The DNA of the CDR3 is TGTGCCAGCAGCTGCCAACTAGCGGTTTCCTACAATGAGCAGTTCTTC. It yields the protein CASSCQLAVSYNEQFF. The rearrangement links TRBV12-1 to TRBJ2-1; TRBD2 is the table's D call and was not checked against the DNA. TRBV12-1 is deemed a pseudogene. This CDR3 has 16 amino acids.

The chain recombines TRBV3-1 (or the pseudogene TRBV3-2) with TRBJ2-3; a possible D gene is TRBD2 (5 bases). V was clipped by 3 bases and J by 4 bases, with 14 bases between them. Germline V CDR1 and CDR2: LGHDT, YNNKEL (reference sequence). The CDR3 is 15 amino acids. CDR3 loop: CASSHFRSGADTQYF. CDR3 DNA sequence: TGTGCCAGCAGCCATTTCAGGAGCGGCGCAGATACGCAGTATTTT.

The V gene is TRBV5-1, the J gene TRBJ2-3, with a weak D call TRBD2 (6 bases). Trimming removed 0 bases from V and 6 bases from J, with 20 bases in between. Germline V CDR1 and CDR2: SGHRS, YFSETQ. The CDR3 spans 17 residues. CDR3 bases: TGCGCCAGCAGCTTGGAGCCCCCTATCGGGAGTTCTGATACGCAGTATTTT. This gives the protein CASSLEPPIGSSDTQYF.